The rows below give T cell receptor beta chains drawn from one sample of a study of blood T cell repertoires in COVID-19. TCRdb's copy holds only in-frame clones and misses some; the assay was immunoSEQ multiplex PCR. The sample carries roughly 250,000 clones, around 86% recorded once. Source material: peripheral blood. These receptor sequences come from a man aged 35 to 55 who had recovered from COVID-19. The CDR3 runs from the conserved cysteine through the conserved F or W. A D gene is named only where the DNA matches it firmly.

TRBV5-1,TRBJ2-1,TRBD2,TGCGCCAGCAGGGGAAGGGCGGGAGGGACATCCTACAATGAGCAGTTCTTC,CASRGRAGGTSYNEQFF
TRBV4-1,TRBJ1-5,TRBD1,TGCGCCAGCAGCCAAGGGACAGGGGGCAATCAGCCCCAGCATTTT,CASSQGTGGNQPQHF
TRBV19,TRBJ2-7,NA,TGTGCCAGTGCCGGGACAGCGGGACTAGTAACGCGCGAGCAGTACTTC,CASAGTAGLVTREQYF
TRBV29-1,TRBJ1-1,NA,TGCAGCGTTCACCCTCAGTTGATGAGCGCCAACACTGAAGCTTTCTTT,CSVHPQLMSANTEAFF
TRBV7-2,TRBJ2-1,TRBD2,TGTGCCAGCAGCTTATCCCCAGGGAGCGGGAGAAACAATGAGCAGTTCTTC,CASSLSPGSGRNNEQFF
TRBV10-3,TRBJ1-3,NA,TGTGCCATCAGTGCCCTACAAGGGGTTAACTCTGGAAACACCATATATTTT,CAISALQGVNSGNTIYF
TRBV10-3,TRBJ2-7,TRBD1,TGTGCCATCAGTGAAAGGGACAGGGGATACAACGAGCAGTACTTC,CAISERDRGYNEQYF
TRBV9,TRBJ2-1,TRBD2,TGTGCCAGCAGCCCTCATCTAGCGGGAGGTACGAATGAGCAGTTCTTC,CASSPHLAGGTNEQFF
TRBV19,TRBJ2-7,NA,TGTGCCAGTAGTATAGACGCCCGGGATCACGGGCAGTACTTC,CASSIDARDHGQYF
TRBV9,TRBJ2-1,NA,TGTGCCAGCAGCGTAGCGGGACGGGGGAGCTCCTACAATGAGCAGTTCTTC,CASSVAGRGSSYNEQFF